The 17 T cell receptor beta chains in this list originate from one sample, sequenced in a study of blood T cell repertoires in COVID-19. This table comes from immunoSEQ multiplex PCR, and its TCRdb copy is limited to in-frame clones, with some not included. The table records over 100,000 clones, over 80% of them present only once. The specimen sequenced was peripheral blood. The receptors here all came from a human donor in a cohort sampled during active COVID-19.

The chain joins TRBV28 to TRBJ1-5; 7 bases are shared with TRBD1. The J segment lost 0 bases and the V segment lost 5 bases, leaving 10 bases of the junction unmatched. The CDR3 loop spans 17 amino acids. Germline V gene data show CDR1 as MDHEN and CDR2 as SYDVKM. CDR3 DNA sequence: TGTGCCAGCAGTAAAAACAGGGGTTCACATAGCAATCAGCCCCAGCATTTT. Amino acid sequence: CASSKNRGSHSNQPQHF. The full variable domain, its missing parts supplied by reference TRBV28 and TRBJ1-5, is DVKVTQSSRYLVKRTGEKVFLECVQDMDHENMFWYRQDPGLGLRLIYFSYDVKMKEKGDIPEGYSVSREKKERFSLILESASTNQTSMYLCASSKNRGSHSNQPQHFGDGTRLSIL.

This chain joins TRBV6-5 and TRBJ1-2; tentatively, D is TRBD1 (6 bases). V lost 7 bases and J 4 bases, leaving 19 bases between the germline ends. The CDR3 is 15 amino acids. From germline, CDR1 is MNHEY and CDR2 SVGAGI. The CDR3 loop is CASTLGGGGSYGYTF. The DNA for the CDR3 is TGTGCCAGCACCCTTGGGGGCGGGGGTTCCTATGGCTACACCTTC.

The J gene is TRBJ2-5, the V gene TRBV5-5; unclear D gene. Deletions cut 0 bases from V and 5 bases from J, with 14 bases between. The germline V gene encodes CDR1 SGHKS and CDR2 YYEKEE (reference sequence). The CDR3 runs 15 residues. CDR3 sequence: CASSLDHPRRETQYF. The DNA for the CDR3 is TGTGCCAGCAGCTTGGATCATCCACGGCGGGAGACCCAGTACTTC. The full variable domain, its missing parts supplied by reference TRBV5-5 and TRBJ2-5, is DAGVTQSPTHLIKTRGQQVTLRCSPISGHKSVSWYQQVLGQGPQFIFQYYEKEERGRGNFPDRFSARQFPNYSSELNVNALLLGDSALYLCASSLDHPRRETQYFGPGTRLLVL.

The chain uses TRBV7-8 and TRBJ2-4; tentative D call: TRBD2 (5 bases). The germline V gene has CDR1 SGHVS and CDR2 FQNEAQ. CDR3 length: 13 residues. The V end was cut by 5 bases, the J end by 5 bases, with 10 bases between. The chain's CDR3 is CASSTHGENIQYF. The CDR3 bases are TGTGCCAGCAGCACGCACGGGGAAAACATTCAGTACTTC.

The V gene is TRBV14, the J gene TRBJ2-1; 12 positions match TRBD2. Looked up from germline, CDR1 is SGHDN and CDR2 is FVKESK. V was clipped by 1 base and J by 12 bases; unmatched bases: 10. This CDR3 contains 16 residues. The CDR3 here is CASSQGWGLAGFRQFF. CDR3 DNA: TGTGCCAGCAGCCAAGGATGGGGACTAGCGGGTTTCAGGCAGTTCTTC.

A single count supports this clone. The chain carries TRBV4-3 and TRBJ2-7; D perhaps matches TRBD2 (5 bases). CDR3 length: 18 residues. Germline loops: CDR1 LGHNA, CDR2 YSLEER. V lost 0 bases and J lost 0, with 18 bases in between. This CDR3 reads CASSQDWGEGISSYEQYF. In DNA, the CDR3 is TGCGCCAGCAGCCAAGATTGGGGAGAGGGTATAAGCTCCTACGAGCAGTACTTC.

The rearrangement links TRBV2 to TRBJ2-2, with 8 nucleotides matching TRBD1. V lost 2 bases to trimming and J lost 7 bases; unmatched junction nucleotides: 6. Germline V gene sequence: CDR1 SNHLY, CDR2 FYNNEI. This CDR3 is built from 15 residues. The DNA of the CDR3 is TGTGCCAGCAGTGAATATGGACAGGGTGGCGGGGAGCTGTTTTTT. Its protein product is CASSEYGQGGGELFF.

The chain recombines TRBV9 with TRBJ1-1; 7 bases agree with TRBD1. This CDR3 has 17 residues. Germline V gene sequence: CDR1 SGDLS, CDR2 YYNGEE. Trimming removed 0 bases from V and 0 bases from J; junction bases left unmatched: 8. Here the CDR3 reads CASSVGAATGLNTEAFF. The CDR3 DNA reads TGTGCCAGCAGCGTAGGAGCCGCGACAGGGTTGAACACTGAAGCTTTCTTT.

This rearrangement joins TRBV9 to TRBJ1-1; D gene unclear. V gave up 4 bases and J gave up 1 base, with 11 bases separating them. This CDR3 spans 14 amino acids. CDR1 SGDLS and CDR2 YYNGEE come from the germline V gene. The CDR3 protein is CASSPLAGNTEAFF. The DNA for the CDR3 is TGTGCCAGCAGCCCTCTGGCAGGGAACACTGAAGCTTTCTTT. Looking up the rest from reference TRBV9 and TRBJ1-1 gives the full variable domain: DSGVTQTPKHLITATGQRVTLRCSPRSGDLSVYWYQQSLDQGLQFLIQYYNGEERAKGNILERFSAQQFPDLHSELNLSSLELGDSALYFCASSPLAGNTEAFFGQGTRLTVV.

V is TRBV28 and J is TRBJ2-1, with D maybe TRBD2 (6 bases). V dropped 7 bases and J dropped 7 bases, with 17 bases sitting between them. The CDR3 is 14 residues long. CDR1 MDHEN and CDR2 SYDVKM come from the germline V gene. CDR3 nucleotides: TGTGCCAGCAAAGAGGGAGGTCCGGGGAATGAGCAGTTCTTC. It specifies CASKEGGPGNEQFF.

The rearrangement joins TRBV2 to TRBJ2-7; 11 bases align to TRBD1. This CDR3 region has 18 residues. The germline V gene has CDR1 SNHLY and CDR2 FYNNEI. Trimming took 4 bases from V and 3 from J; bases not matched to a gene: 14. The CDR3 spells CASSGFGVGGQGGYEQYF. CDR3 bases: TGTGCCAGCAGTGGGTTTGGAGTAGGGGGACAGGGGGGCTACGAGCAGTACTTC. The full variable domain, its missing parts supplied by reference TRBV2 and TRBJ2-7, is EPEVTQTPSHQVTQMGQEVILRCVPISNHLYFYWYRQILGQKVEFLVSFYNNEISEKSEIFDDQFSVERPDGSNFTLKIRSTKLEDSAMYFCASSGFGVGGQGGYEQYFGPGTRLTVT.

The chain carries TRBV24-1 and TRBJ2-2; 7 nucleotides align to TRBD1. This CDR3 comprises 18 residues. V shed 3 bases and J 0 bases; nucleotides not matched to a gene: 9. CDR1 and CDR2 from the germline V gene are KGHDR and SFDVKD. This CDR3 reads CATSDPPPGQSNTGELFF. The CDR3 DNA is TGTGCCACCAGTGATCCACCTCCGGGACAGTCGAACACCGGGGAGCTGTTTTTT.

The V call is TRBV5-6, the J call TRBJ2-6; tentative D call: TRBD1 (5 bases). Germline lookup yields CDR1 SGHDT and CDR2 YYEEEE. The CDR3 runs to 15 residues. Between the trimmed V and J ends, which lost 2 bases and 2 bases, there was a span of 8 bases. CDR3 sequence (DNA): TGTGCCAGCAGCTTTCAGGGTGCTGGGGCCAACGTCCTGACTTTC. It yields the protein CASSFQGAGANVLTF. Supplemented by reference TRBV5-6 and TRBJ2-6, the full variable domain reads DAGVTQSPTHLIKTRGQQVTLRCSPKSGHDTVSWYQQALGQGPQFIFQYYEEEERQRGNFPDRFSGHQFPNYSSELNVNALLLGDSALYLCASSFQGAGANVLTFGAGSRLTVL.

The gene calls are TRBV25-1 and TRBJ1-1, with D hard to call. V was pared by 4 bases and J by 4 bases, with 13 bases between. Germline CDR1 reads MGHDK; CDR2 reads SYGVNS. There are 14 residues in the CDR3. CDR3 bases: TGTGCCAGCAGTGTCGCCGGCGGTGGCACTGAAGCTTTCTTT. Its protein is CASSVAGGGTEAFF.

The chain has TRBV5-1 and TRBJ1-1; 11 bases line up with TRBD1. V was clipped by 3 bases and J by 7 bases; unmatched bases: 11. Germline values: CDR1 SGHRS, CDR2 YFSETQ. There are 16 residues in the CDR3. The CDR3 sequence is CASSSTRTGGDVEAFF. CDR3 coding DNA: TGCGCCAGCAGCTCAACCCGGACAGGGGGCGACGTTGAAGCTTTCTTT.

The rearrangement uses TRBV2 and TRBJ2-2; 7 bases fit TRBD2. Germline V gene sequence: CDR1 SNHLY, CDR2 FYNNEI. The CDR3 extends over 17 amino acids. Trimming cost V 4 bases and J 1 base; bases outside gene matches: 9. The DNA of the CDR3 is TGTGCCAGCAGTGTTTATAGGAGCGGGAAGAACACCGGGGAGCTGTTTTTT. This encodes CASSVYRSGKNTGELFF.

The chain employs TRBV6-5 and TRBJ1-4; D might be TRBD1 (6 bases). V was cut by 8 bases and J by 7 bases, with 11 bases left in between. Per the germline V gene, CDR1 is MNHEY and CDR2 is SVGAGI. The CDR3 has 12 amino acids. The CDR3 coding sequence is TGTGCCAGCGGCGGGGGGGCTGAAAAACTGTTTTTT. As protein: CASGGGAEKLFF.